The 5 T cell receptor beta chains below were found in one sample sequenced in a study of identifying expanded T cells in peripheral blood. Produced via immunoSEQ multiplex PCR; TCRdb's table is partial and in-frame only. Of 81,000 or so clones listed, roughly 84% are singletons. Material for sequencing was blood. These TCRs come from a person aged 18 to 75 in good health.

This chain links TRBV5-6 with TRBJ2-3, with 8 bases matching TRBD2. The CDR3 length is 15 residues. V lost 1 base to trimming and J lost 0 bases; unmatched junction nucleotides: 1. Germline values: CDR1 SGHDT, CDR2 YYEEEE. The CDR3: CASSLPGGSTDTQYF. CDR3 in DNA: TGTGCCAGCAGCTTGCCGGGGGGGAGCACAGATACGCAGTATTTT.

The genes are TRBV4-1 and TRBJ2-1; TRBD1 matches 11 bases. CDR1 is MGHRA, CDR2 YSYEKL, per germline. The CDR3 extends over 17 amino acids. Unmatched junction bases numbered 7, after V lost 3 bases and J lost 3 bases. The CDR3 DNA is TGCGCCAGCAGCCACTCTCCCGGGACAGGGGGCTACAATGAGCAGTTCTTC. Protein: CASSHSPGTGGYNEQFF.

The V call is TRBV11-2, the J call TRBJ1-5, with D perhaps matching TRBD1 (5 bases). Germline-derived CDR1 and CDR2 are SGHAT and FQNNGV. CDR3 length equals 13 residues. The V and J ends lost 5 bases and 7 bases respectively, with 12 bases between them. CDR3 nucleotides: TGTGCCAGCAGCCGGGGAGGGGAACAGCCCCAGCATTTT. It translates to CASSRGGEQPQHF.

This clone was detected once. The rearrangement uses TRBV19 and TRBJ2-7, with 7 positions matching TRBD1. CDR1 is LNHDA and CDR2 is SQIVND in the germline V gene (reference sequence). The CDR3 loop spans 13 amino acids. The trim removed 5 bases at V and 2 bases at J, leaving 3 bases unmatched. CDR3 bases: TGTGCCAGTAGTTCGGGACAGACCTACGAGCAGTACTTC. Translation gives CASSSGQTYEQYF.

V usage is TRBV4-2 and J usage is TRBJ2-1, with D maybe TRBD2 (5 bases). This CDR3 is 14 amino acids long. CDR1 and CDR2 from the germline V gene are LGHNA and YNFKEQ. The ends were cut back, 0 bases at V and 7 bases at J, with 10 bases in the middle. The CDR3 sequence: CASSQDSSRNEQFF. The CDR3 nucleotides are TGTGCCAGCAGCCAAGATTCTAGCCGGAATGAGCAGTTCTTC.